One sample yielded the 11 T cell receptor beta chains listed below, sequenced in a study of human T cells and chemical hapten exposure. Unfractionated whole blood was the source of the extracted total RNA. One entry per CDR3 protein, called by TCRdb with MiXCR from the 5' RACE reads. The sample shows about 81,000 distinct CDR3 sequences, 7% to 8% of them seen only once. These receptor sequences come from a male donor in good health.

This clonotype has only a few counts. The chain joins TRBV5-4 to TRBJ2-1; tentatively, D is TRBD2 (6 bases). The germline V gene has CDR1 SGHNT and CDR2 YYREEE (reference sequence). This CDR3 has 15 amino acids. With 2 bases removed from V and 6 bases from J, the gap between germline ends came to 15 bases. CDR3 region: CASSFLRETGNEQFF. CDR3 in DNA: TGTGCCAGCAGCTTTCTCCGGGAGACGGGCAATGAGCAGTTCTTC.

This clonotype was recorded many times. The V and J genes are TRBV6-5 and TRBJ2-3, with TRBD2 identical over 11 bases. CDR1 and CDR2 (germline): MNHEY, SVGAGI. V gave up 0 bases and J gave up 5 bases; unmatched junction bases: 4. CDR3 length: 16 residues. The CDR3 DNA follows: TGTGCCAGCAGTTACTCTAGCGGGAGGGCCGTAGATACGCAGTATTTT. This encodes CASSYSSGRAVDTQYF.

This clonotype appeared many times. The CDR3 nucleotides are TGTGCCAGCAGTGAAGACAGGTTAGGAGATCAGCCCCAGCATTTT. This sequence encodes CASSEDRLGDQPQHF. J is TRBJ1-5 and V is TRBV6-1, with a weak D call TRBD1 (5 bases). Per the germline V gene, CDR1 is MNHNS and CDR2 is SASEGT. CDR3 length: 15 amino acids. V was clipped by 1 base and J by 5 bases, with 12 bases between them.

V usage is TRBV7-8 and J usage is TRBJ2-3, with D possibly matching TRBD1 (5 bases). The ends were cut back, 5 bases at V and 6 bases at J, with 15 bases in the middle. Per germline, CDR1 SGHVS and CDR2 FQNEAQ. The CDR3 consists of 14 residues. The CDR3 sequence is CASSPLKGSDTQYF. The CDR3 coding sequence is TGTGCCAGCAGCCCCCTGAAGGGGTCGGATACGCAGTATTTT. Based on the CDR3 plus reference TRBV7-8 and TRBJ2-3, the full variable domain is GAGVSQSPRYKVAKRGQDVALRCDPISGHVSLFWYQQALGQGPEFLTYFQNEAQLDKSGLPSDRFFAERPEGSVSTLKIQRTQQEDSAVYLCASSPLKGSDTQYFGPGTRLTVL.

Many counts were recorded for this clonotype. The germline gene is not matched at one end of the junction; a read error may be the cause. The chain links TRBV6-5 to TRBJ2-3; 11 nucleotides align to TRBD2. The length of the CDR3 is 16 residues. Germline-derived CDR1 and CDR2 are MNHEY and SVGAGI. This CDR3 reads CASSDRLAGRTDTQYF. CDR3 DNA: TGTGCCAGCAGTGATCGACTAGCGGGACGCACGGATACGCAGTATTTT.

CDR3 residues: CASSLDFRVYEQFF. The CDR3, as DNA: TGTGCCAGCAGCTTGGATTTCCGGGTCTATGAGCAGTTCTTC. The V and J genes are TRBV5-5 and TRBJ2-1, with D hard to call. CDR3 length equals 14 residues. V dropped 0 bases and J dropped 8 bases, with 12 bases sitting between them. CDR1 and CDR2 (germline): SGHKS, YYEKEE (reference sequence).

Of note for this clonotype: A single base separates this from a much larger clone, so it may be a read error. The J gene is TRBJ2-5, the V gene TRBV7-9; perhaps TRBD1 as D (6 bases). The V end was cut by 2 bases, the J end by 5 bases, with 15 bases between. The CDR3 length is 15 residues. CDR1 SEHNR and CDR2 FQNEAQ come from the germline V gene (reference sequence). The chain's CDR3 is CASSLRRGRVETQYF. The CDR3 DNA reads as TGTGCCAGCAGCTTACGCAGGGGAAGGGTTGAGACCCAGTACTTC.

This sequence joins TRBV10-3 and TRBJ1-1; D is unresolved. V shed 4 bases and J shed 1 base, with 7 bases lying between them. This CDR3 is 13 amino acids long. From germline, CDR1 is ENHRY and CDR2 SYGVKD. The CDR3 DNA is TGTGCCATCAGTGGGGCCAAGAACACTGAAGCTTTCTTT. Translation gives CAISGAKNTEAFF.

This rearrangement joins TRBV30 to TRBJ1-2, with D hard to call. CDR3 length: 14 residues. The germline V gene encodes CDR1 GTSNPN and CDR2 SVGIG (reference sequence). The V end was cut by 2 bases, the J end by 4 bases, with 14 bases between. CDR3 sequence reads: CAWSWLGGPYGYTF. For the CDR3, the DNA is TGTGCCTGGAGTTGGCTTGGAGGGCCCTATGGCTACACCTTC. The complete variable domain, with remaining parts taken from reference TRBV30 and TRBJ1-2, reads SQTIHQWPATLVQPVGSPLSLECTVEGTSNPNLYWYRQAAGRGLQLLFYSVGIGQISSEVPQNLSASRPQDRQFILSSKKLLLSDSGFYLCAWSWLGGPYGYTFGSGTRLTVV.

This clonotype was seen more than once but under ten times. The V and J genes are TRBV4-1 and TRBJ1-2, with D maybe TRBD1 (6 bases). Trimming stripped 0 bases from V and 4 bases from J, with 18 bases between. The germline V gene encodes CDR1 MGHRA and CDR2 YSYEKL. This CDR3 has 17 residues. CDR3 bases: TGCGCCAGCAGCCAAGATTTTACAGGGTTAGGGGCCTATGGCTACACCTTC. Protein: CASSQDFTGLGAYGYTF.

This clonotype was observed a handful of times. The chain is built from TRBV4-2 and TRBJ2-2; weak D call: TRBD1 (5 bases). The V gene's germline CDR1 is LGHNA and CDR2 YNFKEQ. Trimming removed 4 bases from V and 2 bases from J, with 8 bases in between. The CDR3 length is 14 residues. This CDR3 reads CASSPTENTGELFF. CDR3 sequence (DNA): TGTGCCAGCAGCCCGACAGAAAACACCGGGGAGCTGTTTTTT.